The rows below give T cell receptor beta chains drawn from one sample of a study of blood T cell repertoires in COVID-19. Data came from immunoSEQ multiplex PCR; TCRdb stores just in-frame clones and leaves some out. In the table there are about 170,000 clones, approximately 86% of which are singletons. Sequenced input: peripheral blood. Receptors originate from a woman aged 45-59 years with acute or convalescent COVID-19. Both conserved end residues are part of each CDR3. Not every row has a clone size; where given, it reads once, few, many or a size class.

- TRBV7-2 CASSLARDRENYGYTF
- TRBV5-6 CASSLANNYGYTF
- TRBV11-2 CASSIVTRDSTGELFF
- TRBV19 CASKPGGDSPLHF
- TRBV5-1 CASSPTGNSYNEQFF
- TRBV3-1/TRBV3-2 CASSPTRGRASSEQYF
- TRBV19 CASSILHDLGETQYF
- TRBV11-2 CASSRIQETQYF
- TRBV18 CASSPPVAGGRYGYTF
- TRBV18 CASSPGTPYSNQPQHF
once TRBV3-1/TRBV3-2 CASSQGDRVETQYF
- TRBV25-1 CASGHPGGNTEAFF
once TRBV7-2 CASSRGLISENTIYF
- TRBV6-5 CASSYSGETQYF
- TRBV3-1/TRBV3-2 CASSLEGGGETQYF
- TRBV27 CASSPTWGGGANVLTF
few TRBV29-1 CSVAGTLNTEAFF
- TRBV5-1 CASSLDQGNEKLFF
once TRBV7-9 CASSLVGTPNTEAFF
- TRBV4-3 CASSQDWRAGGPGTGELFF
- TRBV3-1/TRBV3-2 CASSQQRGSPLHF
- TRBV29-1 CSFMNTEAFF
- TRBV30 CAWRHGTYNNSPLHF